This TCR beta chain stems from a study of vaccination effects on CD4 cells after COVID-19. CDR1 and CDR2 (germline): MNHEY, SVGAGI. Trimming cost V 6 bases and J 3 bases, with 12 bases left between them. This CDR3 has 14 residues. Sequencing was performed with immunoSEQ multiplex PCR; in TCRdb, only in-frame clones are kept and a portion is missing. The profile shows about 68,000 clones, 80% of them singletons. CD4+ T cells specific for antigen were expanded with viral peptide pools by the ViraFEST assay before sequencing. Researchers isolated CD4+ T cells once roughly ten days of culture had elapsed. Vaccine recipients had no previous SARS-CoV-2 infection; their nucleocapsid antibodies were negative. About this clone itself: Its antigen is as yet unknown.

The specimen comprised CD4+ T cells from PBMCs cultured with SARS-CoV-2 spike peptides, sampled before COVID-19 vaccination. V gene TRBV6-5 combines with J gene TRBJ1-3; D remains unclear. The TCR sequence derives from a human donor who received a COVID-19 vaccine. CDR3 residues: CASRVSKDGNTIYF. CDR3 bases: TGTGCCAGCAGGGTGTCCAAAGATGGAAACACCATATATTTT.